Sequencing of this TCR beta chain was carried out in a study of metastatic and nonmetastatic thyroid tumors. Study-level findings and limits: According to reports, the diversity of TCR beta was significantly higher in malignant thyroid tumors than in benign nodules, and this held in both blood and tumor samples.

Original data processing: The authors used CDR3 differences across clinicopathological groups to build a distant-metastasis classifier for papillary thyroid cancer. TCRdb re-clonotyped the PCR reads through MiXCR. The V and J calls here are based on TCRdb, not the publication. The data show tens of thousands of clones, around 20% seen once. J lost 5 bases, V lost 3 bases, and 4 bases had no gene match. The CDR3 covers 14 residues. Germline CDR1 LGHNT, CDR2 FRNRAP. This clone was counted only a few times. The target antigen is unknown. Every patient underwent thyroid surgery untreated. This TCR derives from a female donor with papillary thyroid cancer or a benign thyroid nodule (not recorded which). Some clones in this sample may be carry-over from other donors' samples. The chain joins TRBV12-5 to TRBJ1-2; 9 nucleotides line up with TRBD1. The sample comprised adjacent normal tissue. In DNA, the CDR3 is TGTGCTAGTGGTTTCACCGGGACAGGGTATGGCTACACCTTC. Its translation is CASGFTGTGYGYTF.